This record concerns one T cell receptor (beta chain) sequence. In the authors' workflow: Reference gene primer amplification yielded estimated nucleated cell counts. Data came from immunoSEQ multiplex PCR; TCRdb stores just in-frame clones and leaves some out. D and trimming come from the DNA, and the V and J calls and clone size come from that table. The table has about 150,000 clones, roughly nine tenths seen once. The data belong to a study of blood T cell repertoires in COVID-19. Background on the study: COVID-19 samples collected from the United States, Italy and Spain covered acute and convalescent phases. T cells, B-cell-depleted T cells, or PBMCs provided the cDNA or gDNA that served as material.

V lost 5 bases and J lost 0; bases outside the gene matches: 10. The CDR3 totals 18 residues. CDR1 and CDR2 (germline): MNHEY, SMNVEV (reference sequence). The receptor's source is a man between 18 and 35 years old with COVID-19, enrolled during active disease. The chain is built from TRBV27 and TRBJ2-2, with 9 bases identical to TRBD2. The sequenced sample consisted of peripheral blood. In DNA form, the CDR3 reads TGTGCCAGCAGTCCCCAACGACTAGCGGTAACGAACACCGGGGAGCTGTTTTTT. As protein: CASSPQRLAVTNTGELFF.